This TCR beta chain emerged from a study of T cell responses to AZD1222 COVID-19 vaccine. The study's findings and limits: Close to half of all spike-specific TCRs reportedly target regions of the variants that are unmutated.

Germline CDR1 reads SNHLY; CDR2 reads FYNNEI. Trimming took off 4 bases at V and 4 bases at J, with 13 bases between the two ends. CDR3 length: 14 residues. Note on this clone: Its antigen is not known.

The assay was immunoSEQ multiplex PCR, and TCRdb's table has in-frame clones only and misses some. The data hold 95,000 to 150,000 clones, with about 90% observed a single time. V is TRBV2 and J is TRBJ1-1; perhaps TRBD1 as D (5 bases). Sequenced material: peripheral blood, taken on day 0 of AZD1222 vaccination. This clonotype was obtained from an adult in good health. CDR3 sequence: CASSVGDATTEAFF. For the CDR3, the DNA is TGTGCCAGCAGTGTAGGGGATGCGACCACTGAAGCTTTCTTT.